The rows below give T cell receptor beta chains drawn from one sample of a study of OX40 agonist ivuxolimab in advanced cancers. The repertoire was sequenced with immunoSEQ multiplex PCR; TCRdb's copy has only in-frame clones and lacks some. Among tens of thousands of clones listed, around 90% were seen once. Sequenced here: CD4+ or CD8+ T cells sorted from blood, sampled in a trial of the OX40 agonist ivuxolimab. The source of these receptors is an adult with an advanced solid tumor such as melanoma, head and neck, liver or kidney cancer. CDR3s include the opening cysteine and the closing phenylalanine or tryptophan. D genes are given only for firm matches. Rows may omit the clone size; those that give it use once, few, many or a size class.

J | D | V | size | CDR3 | DNA
TRBJ2-3 | TRBD2 | TRBV18 | - | CASSPDLAGPGDTQYF | TGTGCCAGCTCACCTGACTTAGCGGGACCAGGGGATACGCAGTATTTT
TRBJ2-7 | TRBD2 | TRBV11-2 | - | CASSPVPSGRYEQYF | TGTGCCAGCAGCCCTGTACCTAGCGGGAGATACGAGCAGTACTTC
TRBJ1-5 | - | TRBV7-2 | - | CASGSNFVRPQHF | TGTGCCAGCGGTTCGAATTTCGTCCGGCCCCAGCATTTT
TRBJ2-2 | - | TRBV7-2 | - | CASSLVGNTGELFF | TGTGCCAGCAGCCTTGTAGGGAACACCGGGGAGCTGTTTTTT
TRBJ2-3 | - | TRBV10-1 | - | CASSEGPSTDTQYF | TGCGCCAGCAGTGAGGGACCCAGCACAGATACGCAGTATTTT
TRBJ1-1 | - | TRBV27 | - | CASSFGGNTEAFF | TGTGCCAGCAGTTTTGGAGGGAACACTGAAGCTTTCTTT
TRBJ2-1 | - | TRBV11-2 | - | CASSRVVAGEQFF | TGTGCCAGCAGCCGTGTGGTAGCTGGGGAGCAGTTCTTC
TRBJ2-1 | - | TRBV6-1 | - | CATTPPETYNEQFF | TGTGCCACCACCCCGCCCGAAACCTACAATGAGCAGTTCTTC
TRBJ2-1 | - | TRBV27 | - | CASSLEGRYNEQFF | TGTGCCAGCAGTTTGGAGGGCCGTTACAATGAGCAGTTCTTC
TRBJ2-1 | TRBD2 | TRBV19 | many | CASSTPWAGALLEQFF | TGTGCCAGTAGCACACCCTGGGCGGGAGCTCTACTTGAGCAGTTCTTC